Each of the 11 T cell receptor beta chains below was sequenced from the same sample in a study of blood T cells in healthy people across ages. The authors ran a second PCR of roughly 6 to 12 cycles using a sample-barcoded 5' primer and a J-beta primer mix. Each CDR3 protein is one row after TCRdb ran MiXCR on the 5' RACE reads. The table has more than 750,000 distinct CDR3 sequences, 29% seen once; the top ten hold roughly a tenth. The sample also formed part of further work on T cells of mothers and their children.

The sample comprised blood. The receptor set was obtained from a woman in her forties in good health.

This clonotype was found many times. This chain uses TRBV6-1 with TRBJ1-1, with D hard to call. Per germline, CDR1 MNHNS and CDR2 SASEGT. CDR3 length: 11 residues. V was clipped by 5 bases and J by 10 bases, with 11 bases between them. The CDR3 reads CASSLNQGAFF. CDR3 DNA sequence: TGTGCCAGCAGTCTCAATCAAGGAGCTTTCTTT.

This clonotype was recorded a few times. CDR3 in amino acids: CASSGGGGRPFTYEQYF. Written as DNA, the CDR3 is TGTGCCAGCAGCGGGGGCGGGGGGCGCCCCTTTACCTACGAGCAGTACTTC. V is TRBV7-9 and J is TRBJ2-7; 8 positions match TRBD2. CDR1 SEHNR and CDR2 FQNEAQ come from the germline V gene (reference sequence). The trim removed 5 bases at V and 2 bases at J, leaving 14 bases unmatched. This CDR3 has 17 amino acids.

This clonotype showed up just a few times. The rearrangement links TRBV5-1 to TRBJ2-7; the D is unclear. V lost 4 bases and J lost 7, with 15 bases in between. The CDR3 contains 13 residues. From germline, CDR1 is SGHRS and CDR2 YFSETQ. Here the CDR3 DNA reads TGCGCCAGCAGCGCCGCCTCAGTAGGGGAGCAGTACTTC. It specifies CASSAASVGEQYF.

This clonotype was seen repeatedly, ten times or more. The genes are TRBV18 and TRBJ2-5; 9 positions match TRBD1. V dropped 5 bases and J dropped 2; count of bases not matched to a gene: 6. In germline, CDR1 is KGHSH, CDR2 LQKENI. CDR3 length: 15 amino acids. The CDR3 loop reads CASSSSGQGQETQYF. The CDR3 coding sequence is TGTGCCAGCTCAAGTTCGGGACAGGGACAAGAGACCCAGTACTTC.

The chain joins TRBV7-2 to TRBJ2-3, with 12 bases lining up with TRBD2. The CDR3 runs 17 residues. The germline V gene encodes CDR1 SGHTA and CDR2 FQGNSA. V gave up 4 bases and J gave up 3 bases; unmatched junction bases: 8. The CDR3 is CASSSSLAGGPTDTQYF. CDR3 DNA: TGTGCCAGCAGCTCGTCCCTAGCGGGGGGGCCGACAGATACGCAGTATTTT.

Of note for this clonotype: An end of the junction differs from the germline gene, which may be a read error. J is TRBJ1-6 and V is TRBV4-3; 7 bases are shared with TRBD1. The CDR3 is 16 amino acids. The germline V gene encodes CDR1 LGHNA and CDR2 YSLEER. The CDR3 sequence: CTSSQGSTGWNSPLHF. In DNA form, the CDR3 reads TGCACCAGCAGCCAGGGGTCGACAGGGTGGAATTCACCCCTCCACTTT.

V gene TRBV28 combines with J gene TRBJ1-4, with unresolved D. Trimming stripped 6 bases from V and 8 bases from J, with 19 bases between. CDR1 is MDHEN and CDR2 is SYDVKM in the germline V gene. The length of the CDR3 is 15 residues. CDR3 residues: CASSPPGRLREKLFF. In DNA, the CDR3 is TGTGCCAGCAGCCCCCCTGGGCGGTTGAGGGAAAAACTGTTTTTT.

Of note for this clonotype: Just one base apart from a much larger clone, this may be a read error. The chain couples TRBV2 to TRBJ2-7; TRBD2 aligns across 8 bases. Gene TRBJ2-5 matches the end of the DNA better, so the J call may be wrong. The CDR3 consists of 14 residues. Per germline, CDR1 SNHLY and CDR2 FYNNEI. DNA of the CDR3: TGTGCCCTCACACAGCGGGGGTTTCGAGAGACCCAGTACTTC. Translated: CALTQRGFRETQYF.

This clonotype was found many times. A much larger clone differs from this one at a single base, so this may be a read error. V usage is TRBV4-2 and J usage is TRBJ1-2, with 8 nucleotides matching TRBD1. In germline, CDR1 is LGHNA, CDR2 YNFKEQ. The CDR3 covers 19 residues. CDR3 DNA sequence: TGTGCCGGCAGTCAGGGGACAGGACAGGCGGCTCCCGTCAACTATGGCTACACCTTC. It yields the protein CAGSQGTGQAAPVNYGYTF.

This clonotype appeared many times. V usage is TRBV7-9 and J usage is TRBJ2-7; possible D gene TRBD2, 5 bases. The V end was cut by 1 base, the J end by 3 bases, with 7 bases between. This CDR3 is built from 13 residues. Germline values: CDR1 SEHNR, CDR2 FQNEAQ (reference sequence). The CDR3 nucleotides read TGTGCCAGCAGCTTAGTCCGGGGCTACGAGCAGTACTTC. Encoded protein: CASSLVRGYEQYF.

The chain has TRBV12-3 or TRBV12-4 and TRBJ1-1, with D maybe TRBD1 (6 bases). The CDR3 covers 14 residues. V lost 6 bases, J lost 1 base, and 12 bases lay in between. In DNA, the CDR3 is TGTGCCAGCAGGACCGGGACATCGAACACTGAAGCTTTCTTT. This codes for CASRTGTSNTEAFF.